The text below deals with one T cell receptor (beta chain). The data were obtained in a study of control samples from healthy donors and cancer patients. Using immunoSEQ multiplex PCR, the repertoire was profiled, and TCRdb retains in-frame clones only, with some absent. The profile shows hundreds of thousands of clones, 75% to 95% of them singletons. The specimen was PBMCs. The source of this sequence is a man in his forties with head and neck cancer.

CDR3 loop: CASGLPPGTGVYEQYF. The CDR3 DNA sequence: TGTGCTAGTGGTTTGCCCCCCGGGACAGGGGTCTACGAGCAGTACTTC. This chain uses TRBV12-5 with TRBJ2-7, with 10 positions matching TRBD1. The CDR3 has 16 residues. J lost 3 bases, V lost 2 bases, and 7 bases had no gene match. Germline CDR1 and CDR2: LGHNT and FRNRAP.